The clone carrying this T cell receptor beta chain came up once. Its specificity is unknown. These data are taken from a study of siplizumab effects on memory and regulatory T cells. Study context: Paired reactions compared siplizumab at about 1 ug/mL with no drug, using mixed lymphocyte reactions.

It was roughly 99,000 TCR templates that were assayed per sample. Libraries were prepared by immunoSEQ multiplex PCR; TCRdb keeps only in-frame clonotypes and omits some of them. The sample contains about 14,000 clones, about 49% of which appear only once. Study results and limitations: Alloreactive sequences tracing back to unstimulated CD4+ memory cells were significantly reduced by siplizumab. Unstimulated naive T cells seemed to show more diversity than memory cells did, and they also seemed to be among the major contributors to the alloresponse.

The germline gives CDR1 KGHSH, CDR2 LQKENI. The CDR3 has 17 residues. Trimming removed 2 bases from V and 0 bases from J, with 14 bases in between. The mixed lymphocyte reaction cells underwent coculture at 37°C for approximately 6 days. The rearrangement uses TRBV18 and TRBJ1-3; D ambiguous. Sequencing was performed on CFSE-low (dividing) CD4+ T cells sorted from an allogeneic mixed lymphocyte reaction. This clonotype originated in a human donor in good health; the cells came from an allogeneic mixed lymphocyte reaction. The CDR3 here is CASSPSLHLISGNTIYF. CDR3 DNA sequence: TGTGCCAGCTCACCATCTTTACACCTAATCTCTGGAAACACCATATATTTT.